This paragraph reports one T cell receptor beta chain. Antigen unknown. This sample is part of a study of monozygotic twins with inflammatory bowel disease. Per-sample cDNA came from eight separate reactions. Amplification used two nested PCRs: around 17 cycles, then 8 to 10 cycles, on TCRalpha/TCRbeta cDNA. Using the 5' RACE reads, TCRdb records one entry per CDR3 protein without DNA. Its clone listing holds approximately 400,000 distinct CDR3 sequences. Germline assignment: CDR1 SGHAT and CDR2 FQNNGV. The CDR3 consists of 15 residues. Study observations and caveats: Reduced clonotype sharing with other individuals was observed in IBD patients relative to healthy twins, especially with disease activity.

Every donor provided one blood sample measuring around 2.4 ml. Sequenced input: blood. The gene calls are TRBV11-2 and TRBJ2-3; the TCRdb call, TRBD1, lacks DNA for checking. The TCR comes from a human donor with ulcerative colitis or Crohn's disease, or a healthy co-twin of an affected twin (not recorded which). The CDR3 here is CASSPRGWSTDTQYF.